Listed here are 13 T cell receptor beta chains from one sample, sequenced in a study of blood T cell repertoires in COVID-19. Repertoires were generated with immunoSEQ multiplex PCR, while TCRdb's copy carries only in-frame clones and drops some. The sample lists over 200,000 clones, roughly 83% occurring once. The material sequenced was peripheral blood. All receptors come from a man aged 35-49 years with acute or convalescent COVID-19.

V usage is TRBV5-1 and J usage is TRBJ1-6, with TRBD1 identical over 8 bases. With 3 bases clipped from V and 8 bases from J, the junction kept 10 bases outside the gene matches. Germline-derived CDR1 and CDR2 are SGHRS and YFSETQ. There are 16 residues in the CDR3. The CDR3: CASSWRGQAEDSPLHF. In DNA form, the CDR3 reads TGCGCCAGCAGCTGGAGGGGACAGGCTGAGGATTCACCCCTCCACTTT.

CDR3 sequence reads: CASSYGARAYNQPQHF. In DNA, the CDR3 is TGTGCCAGCAGTTACGGGGCCAGGGCCTACAATCAGCCCCAGCATTTT. J is TRBJ1-5 and V is TRBV6-5; D possibly corresponds to TRBD1 (5 bases). The CDR3 covers 16 residues. CDR1 is MNHEY and CDR2 is SVGAGI in the germline V gene. V lost 2 bases and J 3 bases, leaving 14 bases between the germline ends.

CDR3 amino acids: CASSRGSTNEKLFF. The CDR3 DNA reads TGCGCCAGCAGCCGAGGGTCAACTAATGAAAAACTGTTTTTT. The V call is TRBV5-1, the J call TRBJ1-4, with unresolved D. This CDR3 is 14 amino acids long. Trimming stripped 4 bases from V and 0 bases from J, with 7 bases between. Germline V gene data show CDR1 as SGHRS and CDR2 as YFSETQ.

The rearrangement uses TRBV6-5 and TRBJ2-2; D might be TRBD2 (6 bases). Trimming took 1 base from V and 1 from J, leaving 7 bases between them. The CDR3 runs 15 residues. Looked up from germline, CDR1 is MNHEY and CDR2 is SVGAGI. The chain's CDR3 is CASSYLRENTGELFF. For the CDR3, the DNA is TGTGCCAGCAGTTACTTGCGGGAGAACACCGGGGAGCTGTTTTTT.

This clone has just a few counts. The V gene is TRBV4-3, the J gene TRBJ1-2; a possible D gene is TRBD1 (5 bases). The CDR3 spans 15 residues. The germline V gene has CDR1 LGHNA and CDR2 YSLEER. Trimming took 0 bases from V and 4 from J, leaving 12 bases between them. The chain's CDR3 is CASSQDPTGVYGYTF. The CDR3 DNA reads as TGCGCCAGCAGCCAAGACCCCACAGGCGTCTATGGCTACACCTTC.

This clone appeared a few times. The chain carries TRBV11-3 and TRBJ2-6; a weak D match, TRBD2 (5 bases). V was trimmed by 5 bases and J by 4 bases, leaving 12 bases between them. Germline-derived CDR1 and CDR2 are SGHNT and YENEEA. This CDR3 is built from 15 residues. The CDR3 DNA reads TGTGCCAGCAGCCCAGGCGGGTCAGGGGCCAACGTCCTGACTTTC. Translation: CASSPGGSGANVLTF.

The rearrangement joins TRBV7-2 to TRBJ1-1; the D gene is possibly TRBD1 (6 bases). The CDR3 covers 16 residues. The V end was cut by 0 bases, the J end by 6 bases, with 17 bases between. Per the germline V gene, CDR1 is SGHTA and CDR2 is FQGNSA. The CDR3: CASSLAQATGLSEAFF. CDR3 nucleotides: TGTGCCAGCAGCTTAGCGCAGGCTACAGGGTTATCTGAAGCTTTCTTT.

J is TRBJ1-2 and V is TRBV6-6, with D possibly matching TRBD1 (6 bases). The germline gives CDR1 MNHNY, CDR2 SVGAGI (reference sequence). The V and J ends lost 5 bases and 8 bases respectively, with 18 bases between them. The CDR3 sequence is 14 residues long. The CDR3 DNA reads as TGTGCCAGCAGTCGGGGGGCAGGTCATCACGGCTACACCTTC. It encodes CASSRGAGHHGYTF.

The chain has TRBV6-5 and TRBJ1-1; tentatively, D is TRBD1 (6 bases). The V and J ends lost 7 bases and 11 bases respectively, with 17 bases between them. Germline V lookup: CDR1 MNHEY, CDR2 SVGAGI. This CDR3 has 12 amino acids. In nucleotides, the CDR3 is TGTGCCAGCACTTCTCTAAACAGGGAGGCTTTCTTT. This codes for CASTSLNREAFF.

This chain connects TRBV4-1 to TRBJ2-1, with D possibly matching TRBD2 (6 bases). V shed 3 bases and J shed 4 bases, with 19 bases lying between them. The CDR3 runs 17 residues. Germline CDR1 reads MGHRA; CDR2 reads YSYEKL. The CDR3 reads CASSHPWGGGLYNEQFF. The CDR3 nucleotides read TGCGCCAGCAGCCATCCTTGGGGAGGTGGACTTTACAATGAGCAGTTCTTC.

V gene TRBV30 combines with J gene TRBJ1-2, with a weak D call TRBD1 (6 bases). Germline CDR1 is GTSNPN and CDR2 is SVGIG (reference sequence). CDR3 size: 16 residues. Deletions cut 3 bases from V and 4 bases from J, with 21 bases between. CDR3 nucleotides: TGTGCCTGGAGCAGAAATGTGATGCAGGGGATCTATGGCTACACCTTC. Translating gives CAWSRNVMQGIYGYTF.

The chain employs TRBV4-1 and TRBJ1-4; possibly TRBD1 for D (5 bases). This CDR3 comprises 16 residues. The V and J ends lost 5 bases and 3 bases respectively, with 16 bases between them. CDR1 MGHRA and CDR2 YSYEKL come from the germline V gene. CDR3 in DNA: TGCGCCAGCAGCTTTTTGGGGGGGGAGGCTAATGAAAAACTGTTTTTT. It codes for CASSFLGGEANEKLFF.

The chain uses TRBV10-3 and TRBJ1-1; tentatively, D is TRBD1 (5 bases). V shed 9 bases and J shed 5 bases, with 16 bases lying between them. This CDR3 spans 13 amino acids. CDR1 is ENHRY and CDR2 is SYGVKD in the germline V gene. The CDR3 spells CAIDSGGGTEAFF. DNA for the CDR3: TGTGCCATAGACTCCGGGGGTGGAACTGAAGCTTTCTTT.